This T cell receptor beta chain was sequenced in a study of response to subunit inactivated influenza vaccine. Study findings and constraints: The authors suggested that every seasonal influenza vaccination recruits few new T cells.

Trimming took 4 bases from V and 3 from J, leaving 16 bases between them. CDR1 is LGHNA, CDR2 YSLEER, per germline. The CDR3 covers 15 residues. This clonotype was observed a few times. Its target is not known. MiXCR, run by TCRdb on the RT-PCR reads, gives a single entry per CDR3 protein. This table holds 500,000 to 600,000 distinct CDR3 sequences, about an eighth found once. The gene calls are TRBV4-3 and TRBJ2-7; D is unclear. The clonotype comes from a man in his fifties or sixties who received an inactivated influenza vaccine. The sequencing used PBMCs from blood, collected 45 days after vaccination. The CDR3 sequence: CASSLGRNPYYEQYF. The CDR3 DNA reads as TGCGCCAGCAGCCTAGGGCGGAACCCCTACTACGAGCAGTACTTC.